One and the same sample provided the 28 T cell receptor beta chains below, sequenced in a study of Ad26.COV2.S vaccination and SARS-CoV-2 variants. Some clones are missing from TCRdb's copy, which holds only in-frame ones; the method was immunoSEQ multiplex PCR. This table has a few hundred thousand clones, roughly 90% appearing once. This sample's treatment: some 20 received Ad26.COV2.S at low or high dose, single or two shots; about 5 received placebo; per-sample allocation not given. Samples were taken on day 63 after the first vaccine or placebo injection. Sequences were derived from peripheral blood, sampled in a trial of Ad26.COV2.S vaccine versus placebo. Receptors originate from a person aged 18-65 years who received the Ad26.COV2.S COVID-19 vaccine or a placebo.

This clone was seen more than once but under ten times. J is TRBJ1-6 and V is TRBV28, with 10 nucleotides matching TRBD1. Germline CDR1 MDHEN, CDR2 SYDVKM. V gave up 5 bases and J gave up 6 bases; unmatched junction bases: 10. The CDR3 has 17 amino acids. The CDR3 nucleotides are TGTGCCAGCAGTGACCGGGACAGGGGAAGGCTTAATTCACCCCTCCACTTT. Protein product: CASSDRDRGRLNSPLHF.

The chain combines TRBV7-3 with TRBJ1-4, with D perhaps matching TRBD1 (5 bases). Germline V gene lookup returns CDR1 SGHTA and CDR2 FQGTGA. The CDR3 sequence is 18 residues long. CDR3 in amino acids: CVWPKSDKRSSTNEKLFF. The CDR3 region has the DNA TGTGTCTGGCCTAAATCGGACAAACGGTCGTCGACTAATGAAAAACTGTTTTTT.

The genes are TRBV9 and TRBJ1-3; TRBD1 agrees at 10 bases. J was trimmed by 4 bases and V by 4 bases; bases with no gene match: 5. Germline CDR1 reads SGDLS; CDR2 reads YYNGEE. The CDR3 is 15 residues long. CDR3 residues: CASSLDRGLGNTIYF. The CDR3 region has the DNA TGTGCCAGCAGCCTCGACAGGGGGCTAGGAAACACCATATATTTT.

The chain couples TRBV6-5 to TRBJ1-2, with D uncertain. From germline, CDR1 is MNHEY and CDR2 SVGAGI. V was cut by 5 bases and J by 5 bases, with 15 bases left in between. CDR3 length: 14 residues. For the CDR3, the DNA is TGTGCCAGCAGTACACAGATGCGATATTATGGCTACACCTTC. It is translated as CASSTQMRYYGYTF.

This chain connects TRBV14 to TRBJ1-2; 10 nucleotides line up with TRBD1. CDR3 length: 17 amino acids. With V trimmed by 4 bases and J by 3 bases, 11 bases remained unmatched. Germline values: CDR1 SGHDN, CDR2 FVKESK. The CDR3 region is CASSPGTGEPVYYGYTF. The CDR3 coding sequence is TGTGCCAGCAGCCCCGGGACAGGGGAACCGGTTTACTATGGCTACACCTTC.

For the CDR3, the DNA is TGCGCCAGCAGCCAAAGCGGGGAGCTGTTTTTT. Protein sequence: CASSQSGELFF. The chain combines TRBV4-1 with TRBJ2-2; no reliable D call. The CDR3 contains 11 residues. The V end was cut by 2 bases, the J end by 7 bases, with 2 bases between. The germline V gene encodes CDR1 MGHRA and CDR2 YSYEKL.

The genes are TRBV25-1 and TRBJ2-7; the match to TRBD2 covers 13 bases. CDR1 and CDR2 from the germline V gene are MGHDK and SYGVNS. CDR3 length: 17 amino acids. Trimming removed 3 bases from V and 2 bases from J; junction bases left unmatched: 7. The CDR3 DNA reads TGTGCCAGCAGTGAGCCGGGACTAGCGGGGACCCCCTACGAGCAGTACTTC. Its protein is CASSEPGLAGTPYEQYF.

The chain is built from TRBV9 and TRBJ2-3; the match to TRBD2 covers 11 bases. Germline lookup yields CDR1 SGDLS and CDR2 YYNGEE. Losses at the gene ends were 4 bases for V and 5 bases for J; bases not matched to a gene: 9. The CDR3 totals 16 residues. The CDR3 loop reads CASSPRALAGVDTQYF. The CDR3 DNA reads TGTGCCAGCAGCCCCAGGGCACTAGCGGGGGTAGATACGCAGTATTTT.

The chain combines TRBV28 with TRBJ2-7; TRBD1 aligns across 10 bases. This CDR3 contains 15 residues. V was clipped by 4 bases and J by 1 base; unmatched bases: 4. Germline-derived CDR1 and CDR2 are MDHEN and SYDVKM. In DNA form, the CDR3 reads TGTGCCAGCAGTTGGGACAGGGGACTATCCTACGAGCAGTACTTC. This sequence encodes CASSWDRGLSYEQYF.

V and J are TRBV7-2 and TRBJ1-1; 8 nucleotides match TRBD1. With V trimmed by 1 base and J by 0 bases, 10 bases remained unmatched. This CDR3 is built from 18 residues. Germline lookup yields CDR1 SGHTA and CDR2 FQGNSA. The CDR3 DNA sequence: TGTGCCAGCAGCTTAGGAAGAAGACAGGGGATTTTGAACACTGAAGCTTTCTTT. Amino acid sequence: CASSLGRRQGILNTEAFF.

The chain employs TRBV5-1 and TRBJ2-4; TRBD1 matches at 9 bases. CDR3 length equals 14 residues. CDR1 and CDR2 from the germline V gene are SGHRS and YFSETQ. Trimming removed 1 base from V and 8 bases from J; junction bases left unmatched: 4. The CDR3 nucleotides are TGCGCCAGCAGCTTGACAGGGGGCTTGGACATTCAGTACTTC. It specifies CASSLTGGLDIQYF.

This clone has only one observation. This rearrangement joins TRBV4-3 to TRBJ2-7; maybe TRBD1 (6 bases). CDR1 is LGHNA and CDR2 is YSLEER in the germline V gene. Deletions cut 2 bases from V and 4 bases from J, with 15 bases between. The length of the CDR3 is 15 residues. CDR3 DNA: TGCGCCAGCAGCCAATCACGGACCAGGGGTTACGAGCAGTACTTC. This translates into CASSQSRTRGYEQYF.

CDR3 sequence: CATSRDRGYSDTEAFF. The CDR3 nucleotides read TGTGCCACCAGCAGAGATCGGGGGTACTCGGACACTGAAGCTTTCTTT. The chain uses TRBV15 and TRBJ1-1; TRBD1 is a possible D gene (5 bases). Trimming removed 0 bases at V and 3 bases at J, with 14 bases between. The V gene's germline CDR1 is LNHNV and CDR2 YYDKDF (reference sequence). The CDR3 has 16 amino acids.

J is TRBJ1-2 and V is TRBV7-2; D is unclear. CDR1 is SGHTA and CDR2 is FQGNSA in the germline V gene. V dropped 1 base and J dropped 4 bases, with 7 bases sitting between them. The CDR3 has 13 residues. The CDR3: CASSLVPVYGYTF. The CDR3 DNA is TGTGCCAGCAGCTTAGTTCCAGTCTATGGCTACACCTTC.

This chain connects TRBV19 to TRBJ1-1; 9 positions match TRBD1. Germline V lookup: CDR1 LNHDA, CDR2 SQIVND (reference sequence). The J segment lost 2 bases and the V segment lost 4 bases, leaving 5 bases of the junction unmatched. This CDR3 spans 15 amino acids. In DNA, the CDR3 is TGTGCCAGTAGTAATCGGACAGGGGCTAACACTGAAGCTTTCTTT. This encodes CASSNRTGANTEAFF.

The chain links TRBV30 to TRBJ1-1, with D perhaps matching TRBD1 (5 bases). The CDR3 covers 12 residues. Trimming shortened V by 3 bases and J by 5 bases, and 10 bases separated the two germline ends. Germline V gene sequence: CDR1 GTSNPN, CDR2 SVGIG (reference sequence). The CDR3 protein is CAWSEKGTEAFF. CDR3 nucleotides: TGTGCCTGGAGCGAGAAGGGGACTGAAGCTTTCTTT.

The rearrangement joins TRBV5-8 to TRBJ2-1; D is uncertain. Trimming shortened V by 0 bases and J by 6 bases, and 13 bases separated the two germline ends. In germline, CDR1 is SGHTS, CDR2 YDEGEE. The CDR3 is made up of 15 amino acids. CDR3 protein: CASSLALGKSNEQFF. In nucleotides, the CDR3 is TGTGCCAGCAGCTTGGCTCTTGGGAAGAGCAATGAGCAGTTCTTC.

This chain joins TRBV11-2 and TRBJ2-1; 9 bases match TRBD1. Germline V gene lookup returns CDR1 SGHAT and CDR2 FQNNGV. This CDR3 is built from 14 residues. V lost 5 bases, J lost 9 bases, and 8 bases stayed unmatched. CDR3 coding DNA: TGTGCCAGCAGCGGACAGGGGCTTCAGGGTGAGCAGTTCTTC. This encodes CASSGQGLQGEQFF.

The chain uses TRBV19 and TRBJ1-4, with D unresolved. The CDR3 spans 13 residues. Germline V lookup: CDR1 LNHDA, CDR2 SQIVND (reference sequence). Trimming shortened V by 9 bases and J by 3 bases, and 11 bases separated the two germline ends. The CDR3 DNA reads TGTGCCAGCTGTGGTGTAGCTAATGAAAAACTGTTTTTT. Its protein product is CASCGVANEKLFF.

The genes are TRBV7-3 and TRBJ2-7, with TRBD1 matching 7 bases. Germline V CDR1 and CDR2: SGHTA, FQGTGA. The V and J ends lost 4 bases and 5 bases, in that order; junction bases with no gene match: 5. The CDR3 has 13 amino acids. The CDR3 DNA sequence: TGTGCCAGCAGCTCCGGGACAGTCGACGAGCAGTACTTC. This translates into CASSSGTVDEQYF.

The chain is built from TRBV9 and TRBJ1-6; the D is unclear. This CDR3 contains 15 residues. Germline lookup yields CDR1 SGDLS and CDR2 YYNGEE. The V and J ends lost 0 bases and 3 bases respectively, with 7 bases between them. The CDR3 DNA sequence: TGTGCCAGCAGCGTAGAAGGGAGCTATAATTCACCCCTCCACTTT. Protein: CASSVEGSYNSPLHF.

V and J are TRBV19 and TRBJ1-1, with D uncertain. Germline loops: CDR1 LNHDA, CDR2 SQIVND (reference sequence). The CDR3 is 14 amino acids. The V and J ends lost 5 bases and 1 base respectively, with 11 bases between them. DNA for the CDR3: TGTGCCAGTAGTCGAAGGGAGGGGAACACTGAAGCTTTCTTT. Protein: CASSRREGNTEAFF.

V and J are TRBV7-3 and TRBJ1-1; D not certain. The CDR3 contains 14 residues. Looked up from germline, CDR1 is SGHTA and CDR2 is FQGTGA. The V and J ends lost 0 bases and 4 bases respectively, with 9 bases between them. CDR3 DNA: TGTGCCAGCAGCTTAACAGGGCGGGGCACTGAAGCTTTCTTT. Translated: CASSLTGRGTEAFF.

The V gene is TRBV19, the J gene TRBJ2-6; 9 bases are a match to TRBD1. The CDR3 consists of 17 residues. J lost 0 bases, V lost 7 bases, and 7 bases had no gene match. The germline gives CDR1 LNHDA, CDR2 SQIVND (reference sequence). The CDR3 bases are TGTGCCAGTACCCGGACAGGGGCCAACTCTGGGGCCAACGTCCTGACTTTC. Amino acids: CASTRTGANSGANVLTF.

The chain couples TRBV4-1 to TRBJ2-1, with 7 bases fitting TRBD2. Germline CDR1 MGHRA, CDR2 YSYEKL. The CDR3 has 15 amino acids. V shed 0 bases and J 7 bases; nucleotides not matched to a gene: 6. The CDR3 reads CASSQDSSGENEQFF. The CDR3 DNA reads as TGCGCCAGCAGCCAAGATTCTAGCGGAGAGAATGAGCAGTTCTTC.

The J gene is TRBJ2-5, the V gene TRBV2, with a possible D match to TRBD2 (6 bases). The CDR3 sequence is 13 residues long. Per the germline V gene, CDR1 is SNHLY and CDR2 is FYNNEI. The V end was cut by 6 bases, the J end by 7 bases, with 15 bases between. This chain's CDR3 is CASRTGLRGTQYF. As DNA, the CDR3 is TGTGCCAGCAGGACCGGCTTGCGGGGGACCCAGTACTTC.

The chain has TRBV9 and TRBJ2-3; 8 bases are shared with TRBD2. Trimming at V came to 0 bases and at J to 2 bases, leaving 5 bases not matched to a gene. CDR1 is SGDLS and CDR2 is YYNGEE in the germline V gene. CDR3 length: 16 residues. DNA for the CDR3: TGTGCCAGCAGCGTAGTACCAGCGGGGGACACAGATACGCAGTATTTT. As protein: CASSVVPAGDTDTQYF.

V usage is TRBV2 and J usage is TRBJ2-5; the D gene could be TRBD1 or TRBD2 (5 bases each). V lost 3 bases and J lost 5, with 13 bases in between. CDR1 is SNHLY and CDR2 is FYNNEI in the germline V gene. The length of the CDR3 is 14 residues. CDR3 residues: CASSDPSEGETQYF. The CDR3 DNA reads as TGTGCCAGCAGTGACCCATCAGAGGGGGAGACCCAGTACTTC. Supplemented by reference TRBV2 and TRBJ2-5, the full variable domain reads EPEVTQTPSHQVTQMGQEVILRCVPISNHLYFYWYRQILGQKVEFLVSFYNNEISEKSEIFDDQFSVERPDGSNFTLKIRSTKLEDSAMYFCASSDPSEGETQYFGPGTRLLVL.